The 8 T cell receptor beta chains presented below share a single source sample, sequenced in a study of CD8 T cells in Susac syndrome. RNA totalling about 0.5 to 1 ug underwent reverse transcription with random hexamers. MiXCR, applied by TCRdb to the immunoSEQ multiplex PCR reads, yields one record per CDR3 protein. The profile covers 250,000 to 300,000 distinct CDR3 sequences, with approximately 89% appearing a single time and approximately 0.18% taken by the ten largest. Sequencing used CD8+ T cells from PBMCs. Receptor source: a human donor with multiple sclerosis.

The CDR3 DNA sequence: TGTGCCAGCAGCGTAGGGGACCTGGGGGACACCGGGGAGCTGTTTTTT. This gives the protein CASSVGDLGDTGELFF. The V call is TRBV9, the J call TRBJ2-2; D possibly uses TRBD1 or TRBD2 (5 bases each). Trimming took 0 bases from V and 3 from J, leaving 12 bases between them. This CDR3 has 16 amino acids. Germline-derived CDR1 and CDR2 are SGDLS and YYNGEE.

The chain joins TRBV19 to TRBJ1-1, with 8 bases matching TRBD1. V lost 9 bases to trimming and J lost 1 base; unmatched junction nucleotides: 7. The CDR3 covers 14 residues. Germline loops: CDR1 LNHDA, CDR2 SQIVND (reference sequence). CDR3: CASLRTGWNTEAFF. CDR3 sequence (DNA): TGTGCCAGCCTCCGGACAGGGTGGAACACTGAAGCTTTCTTT. The full variable domain, completed using reference TRBV19 and TRBJ1-1, is DGGITQSPKYLFRKEGQNVTLSCEQNLNHDAMYWYRQDPGQGLRLIYYSQIVNDFQKGDIAEGYSVSREKKESFPLTVTSAQKNPTAFYLCASLRTGWNTEAFFGQGTRLTVV.

Notes on this clonotype: A junction boundary mismatches the germline segment, possibly from a read error. V gene TRBV5-1 combines with J gene TRBJ1-1, with 8 bases that match TRBD1. This CDR3 has 15 residues. Germline-derived CDR1 and CDR2 are SGHRS and YFSETQ. Here the CDR3 DNA reads TGCGCCAGCAGCCCAAGACAGGGGCTGAAGACTGAAGCTTTCTTT. Its translation is CASSPRQGLKTEAFF.

The V gene is TRBV29-1, the J gene TRBJ1-2; maybe TRBD1 (6 bases). The germline V gene has CDR1 SQVTM and CDR2 ANQGSEA. The germline V and J ends were trimmed by 1 base and 5 bases, with 17 bases remaining between them. The CDR3 runs 15 residues. CDR3 nucleotide sequence: TGCAGCGTTGAAGGGCGGGAGGGGGAGCAGTATGGCTACACCTTC. Its translation is CSVEGREGEQYGYTF.

V usage is TRBV27 and J usage is TRBJ2-3; 8 bases are a match to TRBD2. Germline V lookup: CDR1 MNHEY, CDR2 SMNVEV (reference sequence). Trimming took 5 bases from V and 10 from J; bases not matched to a gene: 5. This CDR3 comprises 12 residues. CDR3 sequence: CASSTREGAQYF. In DNA, the CDR3 is TGTGCCAGCAGTACTCGGGAGGGTGCGCAGTATTTT.

The chain has TRBV27 and TRBJ2-3; D gene uncertain. In germline, CDR1 is MNHEY, CDR2 SMNVEV (reference sequence). V lost 3 bases and J 3 bases, leaving 7 bases between the germline ends. This CDR3 is built from 13 residues. This chain's CDR3 is CASSLRRTDTQYF. The CDR3 DNA reads TGTGCCAGCAGTTTGAGAAGGACAGATACGCAGTATTTT.

This sequence joins TRBV19 and TRBJ2-1; TRBD2 matches 9 bases. V trimming: 3 bases; J trimming: 6 bases; junction bases outside the gene matches: 6. This CDR3 is 15 amino acids long. Germline V CDR1 and CDR2: LNHDA, SQIVND (reference sequence). DNA for the CDR3: TGTGCCAGTAGTATCTTCAGCGGGGGGACCAATGAGCAGTTCTTC. This encodes CASSIFSGGTNEQFF.

The chain couples TRBV3-1 to TRBJ2-5; D perhaps matches TRBD2 (5 bases). Germline CDR1 reads LGHDT; CDR2 reads YNNKEL (reference sequence). The CDR3 totals 15 residues. V dropped 0 bases and J dropped 1 base, with 9 bases sitting between them. For the CDR3, the DNA is TGTGCCAGCAGCCAAGAGAGGAGGAGCCAAGAGACCCAGTACTTC. Amino acids: CASSQERRSQETQYF.